These T cell receptor beta chains were read from a single sample in a study of beta chain features in type 1 diabetes. The method was immunoSEQ multiplex PCR; TCRdb's version includes in-frame clones alone and lacks a portion of them. Of tens of thousands of clones in the sample, around 32% are singletons; the top ten hold approximately 0.46%. The sample was stem cell memory CD4+ T cells from blood. These receptors were collected from a woman aged 18-30 years in good health. CDR3s include the opening cysteine and the closing phenylalanine or tryptophan. D genes are given only for firm matches. Only some rows state a clone size, as once, few, many or a class for expanded clones.

clone_size	v_call	d_call	j_call	cdr3_nt	cdr3_aa
few	TRBV5-1	TRBD2	TRBJ2-3	TGCGCCAGCTCCCCTACCGGGACTAGCGGGTCGTTGACAGATACGCAGTATTTT	CASSPTGTSGSLTDTQYF
few	TRBV18	-	TRBJ2-3	TGTGCCAGCTCGCAACGGACGACAGCCACAGATACGCAGTATTTT	CASSQRTTATDTQYF
-	TRBV5-1	-	TRBJ2-5	TGCGCCAGCAGCGAAGGGACTGTCGAGACCCAGTACTTC	CASSEGTVETQYF
-	TRBV19	TRBD2	TRBJ2-7	TGTGCCAGTAGTTTCGGGACTAGAGCGGAATACGAGCAGTACTTC	CASSFGTRAEYEQYF
-	TRBV7-2	-	TRBJ1-1	TGTGCCAGCAGCTCACGGGGAGGACCCACTGAAGCTTTCTTT	CASSSRGGPTEAFF
-	TRBV21-1	-	TRBJ2-7	TGTGCCAGCAGCAAAAGGGGCGGGAGGGACTTCGGCGAGCAGTACTTC	CASSKRGGRDFGEQYF
few	TRBV7-3	TRBD2	TRBJ2-3	TGTGCCAGCAGTGGGGGGGTCCTCACAGATACGCAGTATTTT	CASSGGVLTDTQYF
-	TRBV4-3	-	TRBJ2-3	TGCGCCAGCAGCCAAGGGGGAGTAGACCTTAGCACAGATACGCAGTATTTT	CASSQGGVDLSTDTQYF
-	TRBV5-1	TRBD1	TRBJ1-2	TGCGCCAGCAGCCTGCAGGGGGCTGAGGTCAACGGCTACACCTTC	CASSLQGAEVNGYTF
-	TRBV2	-	TRBJ1-1	TGTGCCAGCAGTGATAAGACAGGACCCGTGAACACTGAAGCTTTCTTT	CASSDKTGPVNTEAFF
-	TRBV11-1	TRBD1	TRBJ2-5	TGTGCCAGCAGCCCCCGGACAGGGATAGTTCAAGAGACCCAGTACTTC	CASSPRTGIVQETQYF
few	TRBV2	-	TRBJ1-1	TGTGCCAGCAGCTTCTCCGGGCCCGCGGGCTTCTTT	CASSFSGPAGFF
-	TRBV4-1	TRBD2	TRBJ2-1	TGCGCCAGCAGCCAAGCGGGTCTAGCGGGCTCCTACAATGAGCAGTTCTTC	CASSQAGLAGSYNEQFF
-	TRBV7-3	-	TRBJ2-1	TGTGCCAGCCAATTGGCGGGCAGAAGCTCCTACAATGAGCAGTTCTTC	CASQLAGRSSYNEQFF
few	TRBV18	TRBD1	TRBJ2-7	TGTGCCAGCTCCCAAGGCAGGGCAGGGGGCTACGAGCAGTACTTC	CASSQGRAGGYEQYF
-	TRBV2	-	TRBJ2-7	TGTGCCAGCAGTGACAGGGACTACGAGCAGTACTTC	CASSDRDYEQYF
few	TRBV28	-	TRBJ2-5	TGTGCCAGCAGTTTACCACAAGAGACCCAGTACTTC	CASSLPQETQYF
few	TRBV5-1	TRBD1	TRBJ2-2	TGCGCCAGCAGCTTGTGGGACAGGGACACCGGGGAGCTGTTTTTT	CASSLWDRDTGELFF
-	TRBV29-1	TRBD1	TRBJ1-2	TGCAGCGTTGGAGACACCCACAGGGGGCTTTATGGCTACACCTTC	CSVGDTHRGLYGYTF
-	TRBV7-8	TRBD2	TRBJ2-1	TGTGCCAGCAGCCCTAGGGGAGGGGCAGGCTACAATGAGCAGTTCTTC	CASSPRGGAGYNEQFF
-	TRBV7-8	TRBD1	TRBJ2-7	TGTGCCAGCAGCTCGAGGGGGCGAAGCTCCTACGAGCAGTACTTC	CASSSRGRSSYEQYF